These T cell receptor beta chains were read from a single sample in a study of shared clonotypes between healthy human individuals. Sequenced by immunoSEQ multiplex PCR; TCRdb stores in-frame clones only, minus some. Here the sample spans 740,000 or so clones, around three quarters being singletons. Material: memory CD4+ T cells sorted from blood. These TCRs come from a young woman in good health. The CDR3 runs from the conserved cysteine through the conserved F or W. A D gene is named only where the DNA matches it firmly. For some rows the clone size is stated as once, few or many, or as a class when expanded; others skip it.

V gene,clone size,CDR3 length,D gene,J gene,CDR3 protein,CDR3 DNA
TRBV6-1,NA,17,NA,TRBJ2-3,CASSEDIPASSHDTQYF,TGTGCCAGCAGTGAAGACATACCAGCTTCCTCACATGATACGCAGTATTTT
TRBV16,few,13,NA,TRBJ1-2,CASSQSSGHGYTF,TGTGCCAGCAGCCAATCGTCAGGCCATGGCTACACCTTC
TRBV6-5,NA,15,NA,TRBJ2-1,CASTKISGGENEQFF,TGTGCCAGCACCAAAATTAGCGGAGGGGAGAATGAGCAGTTCTTC
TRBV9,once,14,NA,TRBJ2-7,CASSVATGTYEQYF,TGTGCCAGCAGCGTAGCTACGGGAACCTACGAGCAGTACTTC
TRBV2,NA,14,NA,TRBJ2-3,CASSALAGTDTQYF,TGTGCCAGCAGTGCACTAGCAGGAACAGATACGCAGTATTTT
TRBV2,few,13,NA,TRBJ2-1,CASSRQELSEQFF,TGTGCCAGCAGCCGACAGGAGTTGAGTGAGCAGTTCTTC
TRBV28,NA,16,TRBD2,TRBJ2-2,CASSSWTSGSTRELFF,TGTGCCAGCAGTTCTTGGACTAGCGGGAGCACGAGGGAGCTGTTTTTT
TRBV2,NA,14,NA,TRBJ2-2,CASIRAEGTGELFF,TGTGCCAGCATTCGAGCGGAGGGAACCGGGGAGCTGTTTTTT
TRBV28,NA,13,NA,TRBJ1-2,CASLRDGTYGYTF,TGTGCCAGCCTGCGGGACGGAACATATGGCTACACCTTC
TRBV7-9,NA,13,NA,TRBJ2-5,CASSLGRGETQYF,TGTGCCAGCAGCTTAGGACGGGGGGAGACCCAGTACTTC
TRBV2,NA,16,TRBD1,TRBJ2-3,CASSDRDRESTDTQYF,TGTGCCAGCAGTGACCGGGACAGGGAAAGCACAGATACGCAGTATTTT
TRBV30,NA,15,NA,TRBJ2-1,CAWSVSWPVNNEQFF,TGTGCCTGGAGTGTAAGCTGGCCTGTGAACAATGAGCAGTTCTTC
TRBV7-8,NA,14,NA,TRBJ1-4,CASSITLGDEKLFF,TGTGCCAGCAGCATAACCTTGGGAGACGAAAAACTGTTTTTT
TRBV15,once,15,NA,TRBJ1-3,CATSRDRGSGNTIYF,TGTGCCACCAGCAGAGATCGTGGCTCTGGAAACACCATATATTTT
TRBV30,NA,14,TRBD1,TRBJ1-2,CAWRDRGQDYGYTF,TGTGCCTGGAGGGACAGGGGGCAGGACTATGGCTACACCTTC
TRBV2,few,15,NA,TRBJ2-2,CASSQDGANTGELFF,TGTGCCAGCAGTCAGGACGGAGCGAACACCGGGGAGCTGTTTTTT
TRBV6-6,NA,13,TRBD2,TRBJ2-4,CASSYGTSGSMNF,TGTGCCAGCAGTTACGGGACTAGCGGGAGTATGAACTTC
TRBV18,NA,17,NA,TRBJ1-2,CASSPPHGGSPNYGYTF,TGTGCCAGCTCACCACCTCATGGAGGAAGCCCTAACTATGGCTACACCTTC
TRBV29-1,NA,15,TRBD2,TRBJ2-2,CSVGPSGGNTGELFF,TGCAGCGTTGGCCCTAGCGGGGGAAACACCGGGGAGCTGTTTTTT
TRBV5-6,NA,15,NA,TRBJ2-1,CASSFLTRTDNEQFF,TGTGCCAGCAGCTTTCTCACGAGAACCGACAATGAGCAGTTCTTC
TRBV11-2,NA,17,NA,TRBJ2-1,CASSTGTGYPWAHEQFF,TGTGCCAGCAGCACGGGGACGGGGTACCCCTGGGCCCATGAGCAGTTCTTC
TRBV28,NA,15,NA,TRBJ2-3,CASSPREGALAAQYF,TGTGCCAGCAGTCCCCGGGAGGGGGCGTTGGCGGCGCAGTATTTT
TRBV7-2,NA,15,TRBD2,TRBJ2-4,CASSTMGGLGNIQYF,TGTGCCAGCAGCACAATGGGAGGGTTGGGAAACATTCAGTACTTC
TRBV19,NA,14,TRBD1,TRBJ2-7,CASSGQGGFYEQYF,TGTGCCAGTAGTGGACAGGGTGGGTTCTACGAGCAGTACTTC
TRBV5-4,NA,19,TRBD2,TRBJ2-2,CASSTGLAGYLMNTGELFF,TGTGCCAGCAGCACGGGACTAGCGGGATACCTGATGAACACCGGGGAGCTGTTTTTT
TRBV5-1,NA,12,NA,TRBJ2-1,CASSHPTDEQFF,TGCGCCAGCAGCCATCCTACCGATGAGCAGTTCTTC
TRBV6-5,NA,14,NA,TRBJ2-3,CASSNSLAADTQYF,TGTGCCAGCAGTAATTCTTTAGCGGCAGATACGCAGTATTTT
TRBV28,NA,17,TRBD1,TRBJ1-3,CASSLPNRGFSGNTIYF,TGTGCCAGCAGTTTACCGAACAGGGGGTTCTCTGGAAACACCATATATTTT
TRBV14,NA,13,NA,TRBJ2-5,CASSEQMRETQYF,TGTGCCAGCAGCGAGCAGATGAGAGAGACCCAGTACTTC
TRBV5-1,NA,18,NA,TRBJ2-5,CASSLEGVASYLGETQYF,TGCGCCAGCAGCCTGGAGGGTGTCGCGTCATACCTAGGAGAGACCCAGTACTTC
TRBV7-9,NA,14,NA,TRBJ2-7,CASSARQDSHEQYF,TGTGCCAGCAGCGCCCGCCAGGACTCCCACGAGCAGTACTTC
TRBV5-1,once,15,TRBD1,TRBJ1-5,CASSLTGESNQPQHF,TGCGCCAGCAGCTTGACAGGGGAGAGCAATCAGCCCCAGCATTTT
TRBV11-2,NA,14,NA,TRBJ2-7,CASSLVTGSGEQYF,TGTGCCAGCAGCTTAGTAACAGGGTCGGGCGAGCAGTACTTC
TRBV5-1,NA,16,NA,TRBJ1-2,CASSLDSSSRLYGYTF,TGCGCCAGCAGCTTGGACAGCTCGAGTCGACTTTATGGCTACACCTTC
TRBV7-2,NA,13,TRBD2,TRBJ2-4,CASSLGTGGIQYF,TGTGCCAGCAGCTTAGGGACGGGAGGCATTCAGTACTTC
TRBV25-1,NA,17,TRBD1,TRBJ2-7,CASSELGTGGRFYEQYF,TGTGCCAGCAGTGAATTAGGGACAGGGGGCAGATTCTACGAGCAGTACTTC
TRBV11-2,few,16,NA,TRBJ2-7,CASSENRWTIDYEQYF,TGTGCCAGCAGCGAGAATAGGTGGACTATCGACTACGAGCAGTACTTC
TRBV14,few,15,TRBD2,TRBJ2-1,CASSRGLAGGVEQFF,TGTGCCAGCAGCCGGGGACTAGCGGGAGGGGTTGAGCAGTTCTTC
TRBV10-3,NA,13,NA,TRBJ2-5,CAISEVGQETQYF,TGTGCCATCAGTGAGGTGGGGCAAGAGACCCAGTACTTC
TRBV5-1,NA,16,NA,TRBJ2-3,CASSAHRGSSTDTQYF,TGCGCCAGCAGCGCCCACCGGGGTTCTAGCACAGATACGCAGTATTTT
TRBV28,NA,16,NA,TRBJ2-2,CASSSQTRPGTGELFF,TGTGCCAGCAGTTCACAGACTAGGCCGGGCACCGGGGAGCTGTTTTTT
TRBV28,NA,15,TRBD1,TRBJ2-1,CASRSGTGSYNEQFF,TGTGCCAGCAGATCCGGGACAGGTTCCTACAATGAGCAGTTCTTC
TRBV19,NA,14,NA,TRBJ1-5,CASSIGTVNQPQHF,TGTGCCAGTAGTATAGGGACAGTCAATCAGCCCCAGCATTTT
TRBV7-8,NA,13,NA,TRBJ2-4,CASSSTAGNIQYF,TGTGCCAGCAGCTCAACTGCTGGAAACATTCAGTACTTC
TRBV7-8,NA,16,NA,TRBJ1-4,CASSFADPGANEKLFF,TGTGCCAGCAGCTTCGCAGACCCCGGAGCTAATGAAAAACTGTTTTTT
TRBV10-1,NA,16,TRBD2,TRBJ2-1,CASSAGTSGRDNEQFF,TGCGCCAGCAGCGCAGGGACTAGCGGGAGGGACAATGAGCAGTTCTTC
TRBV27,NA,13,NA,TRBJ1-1,CASSLIGRIEAFF,TGTGCCAGCAGTCTCATCGGTCGCATCGAAGCTTTCTTT
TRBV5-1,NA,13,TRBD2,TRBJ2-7,CASTASGTYEQYF,TGCGCCAGCACTGCTAGCGGGACCTACGAGCAGTACTTC
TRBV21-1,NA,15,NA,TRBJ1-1,CASSKEVGGNTEAFF,TGTGCCAGCAGCAAAGAGGTGGGAGGAAACACTGAAGCTTTCTTT
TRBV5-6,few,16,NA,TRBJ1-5,CASSSLEAGEEQPQHF,TGTGCCAGCAGCTCGCTAGAAGCGGGGGAAGAACAGCCCCAGCATTTT
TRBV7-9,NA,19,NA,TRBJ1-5,CASSLGPGPKGWGNQPQHF,TGTGCCAGCAGCTTAGGGCCGGGACCGAAAGGATGGGGCAATCAGCCCCAGCATTTT
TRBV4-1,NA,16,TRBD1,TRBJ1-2,CASSQHTRGLDYGYTF,TGCGCCAGCAGCCAACACACCAGGGGGCTTGACTATGGCTACACCTTC
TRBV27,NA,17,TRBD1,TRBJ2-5,CASSPDGGTGGEETQYF,TGTGCCAGCAGTCCAGATGGCGGGACAGGGGGCGAAGAGACCCAGTACTTC